The present TCR beta chain was sequenced within a study of beta chain bispecific antibodies for T cell cancers (dated by TCRdb to the early 2020s). In terms of the full investigation: After T cells from healthy donors were cocultured with bispecific antibodies and T cell leukemia lines, the researchers used TRBV sequencing of the cells that survived to measure how much each TRBV family was depleted. Surface TRBV12 (TRBV12-3) was expressed by Jurkat cells, and surface TRBV5-5 was expressed by HPB-ALL cells. The full study reports these points: Leukemia cell line cells were mixed with normal T cells in each sequenced sample, and most of the targeted TRBV signal was derived from the leukemia cells rather than from the normal T cells. Cross-reactivity of the anti-TRBV5-5 antibody with TRBV5-6 was attributed to high sequence similarity between the two genes.

This clonotype was counted ten times or more. Which antigen it targets is not known. Qualities for individual bases were not recorded, and no much larger clone is one base off. The libraries included unique molecular identifier barcodes, and the barcodes were used to quantify clonotypes. Qiagen AllPrep DNA/RNA Micro kits were used to isolate total RNA, and an Agilent TapeStation was used to check RNA quality. TCR beta libraries were built by 5' RACE: cDNA synthesis followed by two PCR steps using TCR beta constant-region gene-specific primers. Sequencing of the TCR beta libraries was done on an Illumina MiSeq platform. The published analysis was carried out like this. Reads were processed with MIGEC, MiXCR and VDJtools. To get a clonotype's frequency, the unique molecular identifiers belonging to that clonotype were divided by all unique molecular identifiers in the sample. Any TRBV gene that IMGT lists as a pseudogene or open reading frame, and is therefore nonfunctional, such as TRBV1, TRBV12-1 and TRBV21, was left out. TCRdb reprocessed the public reads (quality trimming at Q25 with fastp, clone calling with MiXCR) and kept in-frame beta chains. Identical CDR3 protein sequences are pooled into one entry, listed with their most common genes and DNA. The V and J calls, along with clone size, are taken from TCRdb and not from the paper's own processing. Counted in this sample were about 18,000 distinct CDR3 sequences; 2% to 2.5% of them appeared once. The ten largest clones take up 6.9% of the sample.

T cells were expanded from blood mononuclear cells for 3 to 4 days with either the anti-CD3 antibody OKT3 or CD3/CD28 Dynabeads. The culture conditions for expanded T cells were RPMI 1640 plus 10% fetal bovine serum, recombinant human IL-2 (about 100 IU/ml) and IL-7 (around 4.8 ng/ml). Each coculture contained 5 x 10^4 normal T cells, 5 x 10^4 target cells and bispecific antibody in about 92 ul and was incubated for around 15 hours at 37 degrees C. Each bispecific antibody was composed of two single-chain variable fragments, which were expressed in a single-chain diabody format with a His tag. Effector T cells came from healthy human donors; peripheral blood mononuclear cells were isolated from leukapheresis samples by Ficoll density gradient centrifugation. The cysteine opens and the phenylalanine closes a CDR3 of 16 amino acids. The only DNA kept is the CDR3, 48 bases in frame from the first base. For this chain, trimming is 2 bases at the V end and 1 base at the J end, and the number of junction bases without a gene match is 0. CDR1 and CDR2 are read off the germline V gene (reference sequence) as MNHNY and SVGAGI.

The TCR comes from a human donor in good health. Some clones in this sample may be carry-over from other donors' samples. This chain is built from TRBV6-6 and TRBJ2-2, and TRBD2 aligns with 11 junction nucleotides. Sequences were obtained from healthy donor T cells cultured with leukemia cells. The DNA reads as follows: TGTGCCAGCAGTTACGGACTAGCGGGGAACACCGGGGAGCTGTTTTTT. This translates into CASSYGLAGNTGELFF.